The entry below describes one TCR beta chain. This sample was included in a study of cytomegalovirus exposure and HLA in healthy donors. PCR primers comprised 60 Vbeta and 13 Jbeta primers. Data came from immunoSEQ multiplex PCR; TCRdb stores just in-frame clones and leaves some out. The sample consists of around 190,000 clones, 65% to 80% of them appearing once. The CDR3 has 14 amino acids. Per the germline V gene, CDR1 is MNHEY and CDR2 is SMNVEV (reference sequence). V dropped 7 bases and J dropped 8; count of bases not matched to a gene: 12. This chain joins TRBV27 and TRBJ1-2; 8 nucleotides line up with TRBD1. The sequencing sample was made of PBMCs. This TCR came from a middle-aged woman in good health and CMV-seronegative. In DNA form, the CDR3 reads TGTGCCAGCACTCTCGGACAGGGCTCAGGAGGCTACACCTTC. This translates into CASTLGQGSGGYTF.